Sequencing of this T cell receptor beta chain was carried out in a study of blood T cell repertoires in COVID-19. Germline assignment: CDR1 SQVTM and CDR2 ANQGSEA. Trimming stripped 1 base from V and 0 bases from J, with 10 bases between. CDR3 size: 14 residues. Here immunoSEQ multiplex PCR was the method, and the copy in TCRdb shows in-frame clones only, minus some. This sample has fewer than 450,000 clones, with about 89% found just once. This receptor was obtained from a woman aged 45-59 years with COVID-19, enrolled during active disease. Sequencing was performed on peripheral blood. This chain joins TRBV29-1 and TRBJ2-7; D may be TRBD2 (5 bases). CDR3 protein: CSVEGAGNSYEQYF. CDR3 nucleotide sequence: TGCAGCGTTGAAGGGGCCGGGAACTCCTACGAGCAGTACTTC.